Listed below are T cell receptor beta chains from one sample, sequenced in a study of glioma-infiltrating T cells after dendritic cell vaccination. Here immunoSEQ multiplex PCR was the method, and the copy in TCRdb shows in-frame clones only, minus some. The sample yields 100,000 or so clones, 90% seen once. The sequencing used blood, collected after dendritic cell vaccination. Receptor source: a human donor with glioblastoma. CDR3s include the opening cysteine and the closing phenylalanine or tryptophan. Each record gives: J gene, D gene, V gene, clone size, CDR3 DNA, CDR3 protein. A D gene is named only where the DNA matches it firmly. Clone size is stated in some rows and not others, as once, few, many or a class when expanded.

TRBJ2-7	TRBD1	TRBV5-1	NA	TGCGCCAGCAGCACAGGGGGTTCGTCCTACGAGCAGTACTTC	CASSTGGSSYEQYF
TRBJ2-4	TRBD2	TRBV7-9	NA	TGTGCCAGCAGCGAAACTAGCGGGAGGGCCTTCAACATTCAGTACTTC	CASSETSGRAFNIQYF
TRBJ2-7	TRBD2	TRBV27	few	TGTGCCAGCAGTGTGACTAGCGGGAGTTACGAGCAGTACTTC	CASSVTSGSYEQYF
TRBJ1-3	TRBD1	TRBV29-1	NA	TGCAGCGTTGGGAAGACAGGGGACACCATATATTTT	CSVGKTGDTIYF
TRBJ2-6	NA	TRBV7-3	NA	TGTGCCAGCAGCTCGCCGGGAGTCCAGGGGGGCGCGGGTGGGGCCAACGTCCTGACTTTC	CASSSPGVQGGAGGANVLTF
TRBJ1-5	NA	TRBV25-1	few	TGTGCCAGCAGTGAATCCGGACGGGGTGTTAATCAGCCCCAGCATTTT	CASSESGRGVNQPQHF
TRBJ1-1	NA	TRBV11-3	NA	TGTGCCAGCAGCTTTGGGGGCCTCGACACTGAAGCTTTCTTT	CASSFGGLDTEAFF
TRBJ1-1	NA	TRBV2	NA	TGTGCCAGCAGCCTGACAGGTTCATCTCCTGAAGCTTTCTTT	CASSLTGSSPEAFF
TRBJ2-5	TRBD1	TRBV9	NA	TGTGCCAGCAGCGGATACCGACAGGGCCCCCAAGAGACCCAGTACTTC	CASSGYRQGPQETQYF
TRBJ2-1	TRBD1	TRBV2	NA	TGTGCCAGCAGTGGTGGGACAGCAGGTGAGCAGTTCTTC	CASSGGTAGEQFF
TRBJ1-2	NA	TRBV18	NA	TGTGCCAGCTCACCCGACAGTAACTATGGCTACACCTTC	CASSPDSNYGYTF
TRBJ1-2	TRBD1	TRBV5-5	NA	TGTGCCAGCAGCGGGACTGACAGGGGACGGGGCTACACCTTC	CASSGTDRGRGYTF
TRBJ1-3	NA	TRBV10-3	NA	TGTGCCATCAGTGAGTCAAGGGGTCTCGCGACTGGAAACACCATATATTTT	CAISESRGLATGNTIYF
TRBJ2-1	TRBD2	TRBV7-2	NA	TGTGCCAGCAGCTTAAGGACTAGCGGAAACAATGAGCAGTTCTTC	CASSLRTSGNNEQFF
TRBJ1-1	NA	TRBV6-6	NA	TGTGCCAGCAGTTACGAAGGGGACACTGAAGCTTTCTTT	CASSYEGDTEAFF
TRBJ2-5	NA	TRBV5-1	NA	TGCGCCAGCAGCTTGGGAGGGTTAGAGACCCAGTACTTC	CASSLGGLETQYF
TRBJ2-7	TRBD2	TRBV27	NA	TGTGCCAGCAGTATGGCGGGAGTTGGCGAGCAGTACTTC	CASSMAGVGEQYF
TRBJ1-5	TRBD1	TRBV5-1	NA	TGCGCCAGCAGCTTGACTCAGGGGGCGAGTTCCGGTCCGAGGCCCCAGCATTTT	CASSLTQGASSGPRPQHF
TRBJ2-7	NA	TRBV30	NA	TGTGCCTGGAGTACTGGACAGACGAGCTCCTACGAGCAGTACTTC	CAWSTGQTSSYEQYF
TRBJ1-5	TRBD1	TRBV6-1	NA	TGTGCCAGCAGTGGTAATACCGGGACAGGGCGCAATCAGCCCCAGCATTTT	CASSGNTGTGRNQPQHF
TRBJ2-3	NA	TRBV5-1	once	TGCGCCAGCAGCTTGGGGGCTGGATCAGATACGCAGTATTTT	CASSLGAGSDTQYF
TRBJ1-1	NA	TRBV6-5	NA	TGTGCCAGCAGTCCCCGGAGGGGAACTGAAGCTTTCTTT	CASSPRRGTEAFF
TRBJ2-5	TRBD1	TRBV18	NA	TGTGCCAGCTCCCTAGACAGGGGTCAAGAGACCCAGTACTTC	CASSLDRGQETQYF
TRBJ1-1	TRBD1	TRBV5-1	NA	TGCGCCAGCAGCCCCGGGACAGGGGCAAGCGTCACTGAAGCTTTCTTT	CASSPGTGASVTEAFF
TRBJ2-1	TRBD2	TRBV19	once	TGTGCCAGTGTTGACTGGGCGGGAGGAGGTAATGAGCAGTTCTTC	CASVDWAGGGNEQFF
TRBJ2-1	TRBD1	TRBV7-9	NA	TGTGCCAGCAGCTCGTGGAACAGGGGTCCAGGGAATGAGCAGTTCTTC	CASSSWNRGPGNEQFF
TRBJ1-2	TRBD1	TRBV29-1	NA	TGCAGCGTGGGTTCCCGGGACAGGGGAAACTATGGCTACACCTTC	CSVGSRDRGNYGYTF
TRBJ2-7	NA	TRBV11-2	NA	TGTGCCAGCAGCTTAGGAGAGGGGGGGTACGAGCAGTACTTC	CASSLGEGGYEQYF
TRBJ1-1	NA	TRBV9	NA	TGTGCCAGCAGCGTATCTGGGGGCACGAGCGCTTTCTTT	CASSVSGGTSAFF
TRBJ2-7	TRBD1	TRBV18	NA	TGTGCCAGCTCATCCGGGACAGGGGAATACGAGCAGTACTTC	CASSSGTGEYEQYF
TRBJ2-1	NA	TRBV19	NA	TGTGCCAGTAGTATAAGCCCCAAAAGTGATGAGCAGTTCTTC	CASSISPKSDEQFF
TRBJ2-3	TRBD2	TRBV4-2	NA	TGTGCCAGCAGCCAAGCTGTCGGGACTAGCGACGAAGATACGCAGTATTTT	CASSQAVGTSDEDTQYF
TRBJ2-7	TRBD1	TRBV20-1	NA	TGCAGTGCTGACAGGGGGGGGGAGCAGTACTTC	CSADRGGEQYF
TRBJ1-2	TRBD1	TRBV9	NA	TGTGCCAGCAGCGGAGTCAGACAGGGGCAAACTCGGGTCCATGGCTACACCTTC	CASSGVRQGQTRVHGYTF
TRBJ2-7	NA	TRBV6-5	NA	TGTGCCAGCAGTTACTCGTTTACGGAGTCAAACGAGCAGTACTTC	CASSYSFTESNEQYF
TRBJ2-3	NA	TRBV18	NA	TGTGCCAGCTCACCACCGAACAGCCAGGATACGCAGTATTTT	CASSPPNSQDTQYF
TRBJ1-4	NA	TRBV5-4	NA	TGTGCCAGCAGCTTGGCCGGGGTTGATGAAAAACTGTTTTTT	CASSLAGVDEKLFF
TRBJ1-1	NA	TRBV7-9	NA	TGTGCCAGCAGCTTAGAGTCAGGGCCTATGAACACTGAAGCTTTCTTT	CASSLESGPMNTEAFF
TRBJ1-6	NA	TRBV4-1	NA	TGCGCCAGCAGCCAAGAAAAGACAGGCGCCCAGTCACCCCTCCACTTT	CASSQEKTGAQSPLHF
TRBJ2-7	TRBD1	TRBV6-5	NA	TGTGCCAGCAGTACACGGACAGGGGGTTCCTACGAGCAGTACTTC	CASSTRTGGSYEQYF
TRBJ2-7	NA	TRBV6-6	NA	TGTGCCAGCAGTTACTCGCACTTAACCTACGAGCAGTACTTC	CASSYSHLTYEQYF
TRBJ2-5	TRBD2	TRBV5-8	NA	TGTGCCAGCAGCTCGGGACTAGCGGGGGACCAAGAGACCCAGTACTTC	CASSSGLAGDQETQYF
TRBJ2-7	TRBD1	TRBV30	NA	TGTGCCTGCATAATCCGGGACAGTCCCTACGAGCAGTACTTC	CACIIRDSPYEQYF
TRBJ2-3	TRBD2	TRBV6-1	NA	TGTGCCAGCACCTCACGGGGGGTAGATACGCAGTATTTT	CASTSRGVDTQYF
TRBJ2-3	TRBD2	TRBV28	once	TGTGCCAGCAGCGTAGCGGGGGCGCCCACAGATACGCAGTATTTT	CASSVAGAPTDTQYF
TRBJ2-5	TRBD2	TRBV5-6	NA	TGTGCCAGCAGCCTAAATCGGGGGGGCCCAGAGACCCAGTACTTC	CASSLNRGGPETQYF
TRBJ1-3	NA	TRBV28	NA	TGTGCCAGCAGTTTCCCGGGGTTGGCTGGAAACACCATATATTTT	CASSFPGLAGNTIYF
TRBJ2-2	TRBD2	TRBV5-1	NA	TGCGCCAGCAGCCTAGGGACTAGCGACACCGGGGAGCTGTTTTTT	CASSLGTSDTGELFF
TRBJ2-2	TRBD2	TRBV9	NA	TGTGCCAGCAGCTCTAGCGGGGGGCGGAACACCGGGGAGCTGTTTTTT	CASSSSGGRNTGELFF
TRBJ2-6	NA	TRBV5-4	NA	TGTGCCAGCAGGGACTTCTCTGGGGCCAACGTCCTGACTTTC	CASRDFSGANVLTF
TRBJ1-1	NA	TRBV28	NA	TGTGCCAGCAGTTTTAGCGGCACTGAAGCTTTCTTT	CASSFSGTEAFF
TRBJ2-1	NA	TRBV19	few	TGTGCCAGTAGTTTAGGACCGGGAAGTGATGAGCAGTTCTTC	CASSLGPGSDEQFF
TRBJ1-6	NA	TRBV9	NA	TGTGCCAGCAGCATCGGGGGGGGGCGGTCACCCCTCCACTTT	CASSIGGGRSPLHF
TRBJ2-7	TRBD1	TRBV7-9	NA	TGTGCCAGCAGCCCTCTCCCGGGACAGGGGGTCCACGAGCAGTACTTC	CASSPLPGQGVHEQYF
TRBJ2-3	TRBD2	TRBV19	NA	TGTGCCAGTAGTAGCGCTACTAGCGGGAGAGGGGATACGCAGTATTTT	CASSSATSGRGDTQYF
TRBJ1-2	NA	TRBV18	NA	TGTGCCAGCTCACCTGGAGGTACCGGGCTTGACTATGGCTACACCTTC	CASSPGGTGLDYGYTF
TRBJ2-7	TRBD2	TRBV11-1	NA	TGTGCCAGCAGCCGGGGGGACGAGCAGTACTTC	CASSRGDEQYF
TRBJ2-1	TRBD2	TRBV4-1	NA	TGCGCCAGCAGCCAAGTTGGAAGACTAGCGGCCAATGAGCAGTTCTTC	CASSQVGRLAANEQFF